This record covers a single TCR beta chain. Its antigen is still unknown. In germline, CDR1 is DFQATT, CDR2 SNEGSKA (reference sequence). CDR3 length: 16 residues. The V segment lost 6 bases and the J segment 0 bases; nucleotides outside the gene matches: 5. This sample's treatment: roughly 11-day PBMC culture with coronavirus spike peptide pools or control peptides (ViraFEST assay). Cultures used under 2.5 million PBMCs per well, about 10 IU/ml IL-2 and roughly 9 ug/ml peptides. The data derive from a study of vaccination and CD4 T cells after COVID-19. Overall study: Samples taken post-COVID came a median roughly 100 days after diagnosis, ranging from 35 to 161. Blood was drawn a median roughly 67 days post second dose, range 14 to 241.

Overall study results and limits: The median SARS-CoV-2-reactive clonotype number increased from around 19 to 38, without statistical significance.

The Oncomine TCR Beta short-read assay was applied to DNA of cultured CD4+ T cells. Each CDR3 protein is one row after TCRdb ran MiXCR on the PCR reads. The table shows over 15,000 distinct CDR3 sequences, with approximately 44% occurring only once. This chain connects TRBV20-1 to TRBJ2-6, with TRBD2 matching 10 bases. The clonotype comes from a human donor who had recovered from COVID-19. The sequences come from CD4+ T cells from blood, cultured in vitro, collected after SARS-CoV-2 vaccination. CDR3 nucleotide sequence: TGCAGTGCCCCAGCGGGGGGGGGCTCTGGGGCCAACGTCCTGACTTTC. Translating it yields CSAPAGGGSGANVLTF.